This T cell receptor (beta chain) derives from a study of T cell repertoires in cytomegalovirus infection. On the study more broadly: Use of recently identified HLA-C-restricted and well-studied HLA-B-restricted CMV epitopes was part of the study. CMV infection and matching HLA type were both indicated by public TCR beta signatures. Study results and caveats: Summed frequency of shared TCR beta families picked out CMV carriers who also had the relevant HLA.

As to this clonotype: Its antigen is not known.

TCRdb fed the reads into MiXCR, producing one record per CDR3 protein. This sample yields just over 450,000 distinct CDR3 sequences, of which about two fifths are seen a single time; just under 45% belongs to the top ten. The receptor comes from a human donor in good health (CMV status not recorded). Some clones in this sample may be carry-over from other donors' samples. This sample comprised cultured PBMCs, obtained from culture after CMV antigen stimulation.

The chain's CDR3 is CASSARDTNNEQFF. The CDR3 coding sequence is TGTGCCAGCAGCGCCCGGGACACGAACAATGAGCAGTTCTTC. The rearrangement uses TRBV11-3 and TRBJ2-1; perhaps TRBD1 as D (6 bases). Trimming stripped 5 bases from V and 5 bases from J, with 13 bases between. This CDR3 has 14 residues. The V gene's germline CDR1 is SGHNT and CDR2 YENEEA.